The source of this T cell receptor (beta chain) is a study of T cells in Graves' hyperthyroidism and ophthalmopathy. This clonotype turned up a few times. Germline CDR1 SGHTS, CDR2 YDEGEE. V shed 0 bases and J shed 0 bases, with 12 bases lying between them. This CDR3 comprises 16 residues. The TCR beta CDR3 regions underwent amplification using RNA transcripts as the source. Using the HTBI primer set, a first-round RT-PCR was run on the TCR CDR3. TCRdb ran MiXCR on the multiplex PCR reads and lists one entry per CDR3 protein. Here the sample spans about 590,000 distinct CDR3 sequences, 15% to 17% being singletons.

The clonotype comes from a young woman with Graves' hyperthyroidism. The specimen was blood. V and J are TRBV5-8 and TRBJ2-5; perhaps D is TRBD1 or TRBD2 (5 bases each). The CDR3 is CASSLVLGVNQETQYF. CDR3 DNA sequence: TGTGCCAGCAGCTTGGTTTTGGGGGTCAACCAAGAGACCCAGTACTTC. Supplemented by reference TRBV5-8 and TRBJ2-5, the full variable domain reads EAGVTQSPTHLIKTRGQQATLRCSPISGHTSVYWYQQALGLGLQFLLWYDEGEERNRGNFPPRFSGRQFPNYSSELNVNALELEDSALYLCASSLVLGVNQETQYFGPGTRLLVL.